The 11 T cell receptor beta chains below come from one sample, sequenced in a study of blood T cell repertoires in COVID-19. TCRdb keeps only in-frame clones here, not all; method: immunoSEQ multiplex PCR. The sample includes roughly 24,000 clones, roughly three quarters seen only once; the top ten take over 13%. The sequencing sample was made of peripheral blood. These receptors were taken from an elderly man with active or convalescent COVID-19.

The V gene is TRBV28, the J gene TRBJ1-2; tentatively, D is TRBD1 (5 bases). CDR3 length equals 15 residues. Germline CDR1 is MDHEN and CDR2 is SYDVKM. V lost 6 bases, J lost 0 bases, and 14 bases lay in between. CDR3 amino acids: CASSYYAGANYGYTF. The CDR3 nucleotides read TGTGCCAGCAGCTACTACGCGGGGGCTAACTATGGCTACACCTTC.

This rearrangement joins TRBV14 to TRBJ1-2; 8 bases agree with TRBD1. The germline CDR1 and CDR2 sequences are SGHDN and FVKESK. J was trimmed by 2 bases and V by 1 base; bases with no gene match: 9. CDR3 length: 17 amino acids. DNA of the CDR3: TGTGCCAGCAGCCAAGCGTACAGGGGGGTCAAAAACTATGGCTACACCTTC. Its protein is CASSQAYRGVKNYGYTF.

The chain combines TRBV11-2 with TRBJ1-2; D is unresolved. Germline V lookup: CDR1 SGHAT, CDR2 FQNNGV. The V end was cut by 0 bases, the J end by 4 bases, with 12 bases between. This CDR3 is 15 amino acids long. This chain's CDR3 is CASSLDSRAIYGYTF. The CDR3 DNA reads as TGTGCCAGCAGCTTAGATTCGCGGGCAATCTATGGCTACACCTTC.

The genes are TRBV28 and TRBJ1-2; 7 bases are a match to TRBD1. The CDR3 runs 13 residues. J gave up 5 bases and V 6 bases, and 6 bases lay outside the gene matches. CDR1 is MDHEN, CDR2 SYDVKM, per germline. In DNA, the CDR3 is TGTGCCAGCAGCACCGGGACAGTTTATGGCTACACCTTC. This gives the protein CASSTGTVYGYTF.

This rearrangement joins TRBV7-6 to TRBJ1-1; D not resolved. Germline CDR1 and CDR2: SGHVS and FNYEAQ. The CDR3 covers 14 residues. The V end lost 3 bases, the J end lost 5 bases, and 13 bases lay between the germline ends. CDR3 in DNA: TGTGCCAGCAGCTTTGAGGGTATTGGTACTGAAGCTTTCTTT. Its protein is CASSFEGIGTEAFF. Based on the CDR3 plus reference TRBV7-6 and TRBJ1-1, the full variable domain is GAGVSQSPRYKVTKRGQDVALRCDPISGHVSLYWYRQALGQGPEFLTYFNYEAQQDKSGLPNDRFSAERPEGSISTLTIQRTEQRDSAMYRCASSFEGIGTEAFFGQGTRLTVV.

V gene TRBV24-1 combines with J gene TRBJ2-4, with D unclear. This CDR3 contains 14 residues. Germline-derived CDR1 and CDR2 are KGHDR and SFDVKD. Trimming removed 10 bases from V and 1 base from J, with 13 bases in between. CDR3 bases: TGTGCCACTATTCCTCCCCCGGCCAAAAACATTCAGTACTTC. Its translation is CATIPPPAKNIQYF.

This chain joins TRBV28 and TRBJ1-2, with 7 bases matching TRBD1. The CDR3 totals 14 residues. V lost 2 bases to trimming and J lost 7 bases; unmatched junction nucleotides: 7. Per germline, CDR1 MDHEN and CDR2 SYDVKM. Here the CDR3 DNA reads TGTGCCAGCAGTTTAGAGGGGGCGCCCGCTGGCTACACCTTC. Its protein is CASSLEGAPAGYTF.

The chain couples TRBV28 to TRBJ1-1, with 7 positions matching TRBD1. Germline V gene sequence: CDR1 MDHEN, CDR2 SYDVKM. The V gene end was trimmed by 6 bases and the J gene end by 4 bases; junction bases not matched to a gene: 11. The CDR3 extends over 15 amino acids. The CDR3 protein is CASRQTGPRATEAFF. The CDR3 bases are TGTGCCAGCAGACAGACAGGGCCTAGGGCCACTGAAGCTTTCTTT.

This rearrangement joins TRBV29-1 to TRBJ1-1; D is possibly TRBD1 (6 bases). V was clipped by 7 bases and J by 3 bases, with 18 bases between them. The germline CDR1 and CDR2 sequences are SQVTM and ANQGSEA. This CDR3 is built from 14 residues. CDR3 in amino acids: CSAVKGGGYTEAFF. In DNA form, the CDR3 reads TGCAGCGCCGTGAAAGGGGGGGGCTACACTGAAGCTTTCTTT.

This chain links TRBV6-5 with TRBJ1-2; 9 bases are a match to TRBD1. Germline lookup yields CDR1 MNHEY and CDR2 SVGAGI. The CDR3 loop spans 14 amino acids. V was clipped by 6 bases and J by 2 bases; unmatched bases: 4. The CDR3, as DNA: TGTGCCAGCAGGGCGACAGGGGGGAACTATGGCTACACCTTC. Protein sequence: CASRATGGNYGYTF.

The chain links TRBV7-6 to TRBJ2-3; 7 bases are shared with TRBD1. V was clipped by 1 base and J by 1 base; unmatched bases: 8. Per germline, CDR1 SGHVS and CDR2 FNYEAQ. The CDR3 length is 17 residues. CDR3 in DNA: TGTGCCAGCAGCTTAGTTGAGGGGGCGATCGGCACAGATACGCAGTATTTT. Residues: CASSLVEGAIGTDTQYF.